Listed below are T cell receptor beta chains from one sample, sequenced in a study of control samples from healthy donors and cancer patients. TCRdb's copy holds only in-frame clones and misses some; the assay was immunoSEQ multiplex PCR. This table holds some 220,000 clones, about 93% found once. Sequenced input: blood. The receptors here all came from a man in his forties or fifties in good health. The CDR3 runs from the conserved cysteine through the conserved F or W. D genes are given only for firm matches. Expanded clones are given a class, and other clones once, few, many or no size at all.

clone_size	v_call	j_call	d_call	cdr3_nt	cdr3_aa
-	TRBV13	TRBJ1-5	-	TGTGCCAGCAGCGGAAGGGGCAATCAGCCCCAGCATTTT	CASSGRGNQPQHF
-	TRBV27	TRBJ2-1	-	TGTGCCAGCAGTTTATCCCCAGGGATGAATGAGCAGTTCTTC	CASSLSPGMNEQFF
-	TRBV28	TRBJ1-2	TRBD1	TGTGCCAGCAGGATTACAGGGGGCGGCTATGGCTACACCTTC	CASRITGGGYGYTF
-	TRBV7-2	TRBJ2-1	-	TGTGCCAGCAGCTACGTGAATGAGCAGTTCTTC	CASSYVNEQFF
-	TRBV9	TRBJ2-2	TRBD1	TGTGCCAGCAGTCGACAGGGGGTGATCACCGGGGAGCTGTTTTTT	CASSRQGVITGELFF
-	TRBV7-9	TRBJ1-1	TRBD1	TGTGCCAGCAGCTTAGGGGACCTAGGACAGGGGGAAGCTTTCTTT	CASSLGDLGQGEAFF
-	TRBV27	TRBJ1-6	-	TGTGCCAGCAGTTTATCGATTGGACAGATCGCACCCCTCCACTTT	CASSLSIGQIAPLHF
-	TRBV7-2	TRBJ1-6	-	TGTGCCAGCAATGTAGGTGACTATTCACCCCTCCACTTT	CASNVGDYSPLHF
once	TRBV5-6	TRBJ1-1	TRBD1	TGTGCCAGCATTAGACAGGGGCGAGACACTGAAGCTTTCTTT	CASIRQGRDTEAFF
-	TRBV9	TRBJ2-2	-	TGTGCCAGCAGCGTAGCGCACACCGGGGAGCTGTTTTTT	CASSVAHTGELFF
-	TRBV5-1	TRBJ2-1	-	TGCGCCAGCAGCCGAGGCAGGGACTACAATGAGCAGTTCTTC	CASSRGRDYNEQFF
once	TRBV7-9	TRBJ1-4	-	TGTGCCAGCAGCTTAGCACAGGACCGGAGGGCTAATGAAAAACTGTTTTTT	CASSLAQDRRANEKLFF
-	TRBV19	TRBJ1-5	-	TGTGCCAGTAGTATAGACGAGGAGGGATTAGGGCAGCCCCAGCATTTT	CASSIDEEGLGQPQHF
-	TRBV7-9	TRBJ2-5	TRBD2	TGTGCCAGCAGCTTCGCGAGCGGGGGAGGAGAGACCCAGTACTTC	CASSFASGGGETQYF
-	TRBV9	TRBJ2-5	TRBD2	TGTGCCAGCAGCGTAGGGACTAGCCGGGGGCAAGAGACCCAGTACTTC	CASSVGTSRGQETQYF
-	TRBV5-4	TRBJ2-1	-	TGTGCCAGCAGCTTTGGCCAGGGGTCCTACAATGAGCAGTTCTTC	CASSFGQGSYNEQFF
-	TRBV12-3/TRBV12-4	TRBJ1-4	-	TGTGCCAGCAGTCGTCCACACGAAAAACTGTTTTTT	CASSRPHEKLFF
-	TRBV28	TRBJ2-2	-	TGTGCCAGCAGTTTATCTCTCGGGGAGCTGTTTTTT	CASSLSLGELFF
-	TRBV5-4	TRBJ1-2	-	TGTGCCAGCAGCAGGGGCAGTTCGACACTGACTAACTATGGCTACACCTTC	CASSRGSSTLTNYGYTF
-	TRBV7-8	TRBJ2-1	-	TGTGCCAGCAGCCGAGGGGAACGCTCCTACAATGAGCAGTTCTTC	CASSRGERSYNEQFF
-	TRBV11-3	TRBJ2-2	-	TGTGCCAGCAGCTTAGGCCTGGACGGCTACACCGGGGAGCTGTTTTTT	CASSLGLDGYTGELFF
-	TRBV18	TRBJ1-1	-	TGTGCCAGCTCTCAGTACCCCCGCGGAGGAAGGGACACTGAAGCTTTCTTT	CASSQYPRGGRDTEAFF
few	TRBV11-2	TRBJ1-6	-	TGTGCCAGCAGCTTTCGGGACGTGGGGCATTCACCCCTCCACTTT	CASSFRDVGHSPLHF
-	TRBV11-3	TRBJ2-1	-	TGTGCCAGCAGCTTAGATCGCGGTGAGCAGTTCTTC	CASSLDRGEQFF
-	TRBV25-1	TRBJ1-2	-	TGTGCCAGCAGTGAACTCCCCACCTATGGCTACACCTTC	CASSELPTYGYTF
-	TRBV10-3	TRBJ2-7	TRBD1	TGTGCCATCAGCCGGGACAGCTCCTACGAGCAGTACTTC	CAISRDSSYEQYF
-	TRBV4-2	TRBJ1-4	TRBD1	TGTGCCAGCAGCCAAGCGGACAGGGATTTGGAAAAACTGTTTTTT	CASSQADRDLEKLFF
-	TRBV7-9	TRBJ1-1	-	TGTGCCAGCAGCTTAGGGGGGGCGAACACTGAAGCTTTCTTT	CASSLGGANTEAFF
-	TRBV9	TRBJ1-6	-	TGTGCCAGCAGCGTAGTAGCAGGAGGGGATTCACCCCTCCACTTT	CASSVVAGGDSPLHF
once	TRBV5-1	TRBJ2-1	-	TGCGCCAGCAGCTTCCTAGTGGGGTCGAGGAATGAGCAGTTCTTC	CASSFLVGSRNEQFF
-	TRBV7-6	TRBJ1-6	-	TGTGCCAGCAGCTTAGGCTTACAGGGAACGTCACCCCTCCACTTT	CASSLGLQGTSPLHF
-	TRBV5-5	TRBJ2-1	-	TGTGCCAGCAGCTTGGGGGGGGCGTCCAATGAGCAGTTCTTC	CASSLGGASNEQFF
few	TRBV19	TRBJ1-6	-	TGTGCCAGTAGTCATCCCCAGACCGGTTCACCCCTCCACTTT	CASSHPQTGSPLHF
-	TRBV4-1	TRBJ1-1	TRBD1	TGCGCCAGCAGCCCATCCCAACGGCCCAAGAGGACAGGGCTTGAAGCTTTCTTT	CASSPSQRPKRTGLEAFF
once	TRBV12-5	TRBJ2-5	-	TGTGCTAGTGGTTTGTCGGGGGAAGAGACCCAGTACTTC	CASGLSGEETQYF
once	TRBV9	TRBJ1-2	-	TGTGCCAGCAGCGTAGAAGTGGCAGGGTCGAGGTATGGCTACACCTTC	CASSVEVAGSRYGYTF
-	TRBV7-2	TRBJ2-7	-	TGTGCCAGCAGTATCGAGGGGAGGAACGAGCAGTACTTC	CASSIEGRNEQYF
-	TRBV2	TRBJ1-3	-	TGTGCCAGCAGTGACCAGTTCCCTTCCTCTGGAAACACCATATATTTT	CASSDQFPSSGNTIYF
-	TRBV30	TRBJ2-6	-	TGTGCCCGCAGCTCTGGGGCCAACGTCCTGACTTTC	CARSSGANVLTF
-	TRBV12-3/TRBV12-4	TRBJ2-5	-	TGTGCCAGCAGCCCCGGGGCGGAGACCCAGTACTTC	CASSPGAETQYF
-	TRBV9	TRBJ1-1	TRBD1	TGTGCCAGCAGCGTAGATGGGACAGGGGAAGCTTTCTTT	CASSVDGTGEAFF
-	TRBV5-1	TRBJ1-1	-	TGCGCCAGCAGCTTGCGAGGGGTCGGCACTGAAGCTTTCTTT	CASSLRGVGTEAFF
-	TRBV2	TRBJ2-7	TRBD1	TGTGCCAGCAGGGATCGGGACAGGGTCTACGAGCAGTACTTC	CASRDRDRVYEQYF
-	TRBV6-5	TRBJ2-1	TRBD2	TGTGCCAGCAGTTCGCAGCGGGGGGGTATTTATGAGCAGTTCTTC	CASSSQRGGIYEQFF
-	TRBV5-6	TRBJ2-7	TRBD1	TGTGCCAGCAGCGCCCCCGGGACAGGGGCCTGGGGGCAGTACTTC	CASSAPGTGAWGQYF
-	TRBV28	TRBJ2-3	-	TGTGCCAGCATCCCCCCCCCTAAGGGCACCAGAAGAGATACGCAGTATTTT	CASIPPPKGTRRDTQYF